The 19 T cell receptor beta chains presented below share a single source sample, sequenced in a study of beta chain features in type 1 diabetes. Findings and caveats of the study: People with Type 1 diabetes carried modestly yet significantly shorter TCRB CDR3s in all four CD4+ subsets.

These TCRs' antigens remain unknown. Reverse transcribing all isolated RNA meant expressed TCRB transcripts were sequenced. Assay used: immunoSEQ multiplex PCR; TCRdb lists only in-frame clones, some missing. The data contain 85,000 to 110,000 clones, 28% of them singletons. Sequencing used central memory CD4+ T cells from blood. These receptor sequences come from a woman between 18 and 29 years old with type 1 diabetes.

This clone was seen only a few times. The V and J genes are TRBV11-1 and TRBJ2-6; D is ambiguous. V gave up 3 bases and J gave up 0 bases, with 6 bases separating them. The CDR3 contains 15 residues. Germline CDR1 reads SGHAT; CDR2 reads FQDESV (reference sequence). As DNA, the CDR3 is TGTGCCAGCAGCTTCGCGGCCTCTGGGGCCAACGTCCTGACTTTC. Its protein product is CASSFAASGANVLTF.

V and J are TRBV7-6 and TRBJ2-7, with D possibly TRBD1 on 6 matching bases. The V and J ends lost 4 bases and 5 bases respectively, with 15 bases between them. The germline V gene encodes CDR1 SGHVS and CDR2 FNYEAQ. The CDR3 spans 14 residues. The CDR3 DNA follows: TGTGCCAGCAGCTCACAACAGGGTAGCGACGAGCAGTACTTC. Translating it yields CASSSQQGSDEQYF.

This clone was seen a handful of times. J is TRBJ1-2 and V is TRBV28; 8 bases line up with TRBD1. The V and J ends lost 6 bases and 4 bases, in that order; junction bases with no gene match: 4. CDR1 is MDHEN and CDR2 is SYDVKM in the germline V gene. There are 13 residues in the CDR3. This CDR3 reads CASRSGGVYGYTF. Written as DNA, the CDR3 is TGTGCCAGCAGGTCAGGGGGCGTCTATGGCTACACCTTC.

The chain recombines TRBV28 with TRBJ2-7; 8 bases line up with TRBD2. Trimming removed 7 bases from V and 2 bases from J; junction bases left unmatched: 10. The CDR3 consists of 15 residues. Germline V gene lookup returns CDR1 MDHEN and CDR2 SYDVKM. Here the CDR3 DNA reads TGTGCCAGCACGGCGGGGGGTGACCATGCCTACGAGCAGTACTTC. This encodes CASTAGGDHAYEQYF.

This sequence joins TRBV6-1 and TRBJ1-1; D ambiguous. V was pared by 7 bases and J by 7 bases, with 13 bases between. CDR3 length: 12 residues. The V gene's germline CDR1 is MNHNS and CDR2 SASEGT. CDR3 sequence: CASKQDNVEAFF. In nucleotides, the CDR3 is TGTGCCAGCAAGCAGGATAATGTTGAAGCTTTCTTT.

The CDR3 nucleotides are TGTGCCAGCAGTCCAAGGCTAGAAAACACAGATACGCAGTATTTT. Translating gives CASSPRLENTDTQYF. The V and J genes are TRBV2 and TRBJ2-3; D not certain. Germline V gives CDR1 SNHLY, CDR2 FYNNEI. The V and J ends lost 5 bases and 2 bases respectively, with 14 bases between them. The CDR3 runs 15 residues.

The CDR3 bases are TGTGCCAGCAGCCTCCATAGGGAGGGACCTGAAGCTTTCTTT. Translation gives CASSLHREGPEAFF. The chain couples TRBV7-2 to TRBJ1-1, with a weak D call TRBD1 (5 bases). CDR1 and CDR2 from the germline V gene are SGHTA and FQGNSA. With 5 bases removed from V and 6 bases from J, the gap between germline ends came to 16 bases. This CDR3 has 14 residues.

This clone has just a few counts. The chain employs TRBV2 and TRBJ1-1; TRBD1 agrees at 8 bases. CDR3 size: 13 residues. J lost 5 bases, V lost 6 bases, and 5 bases had no gene match. The germline gives CDR1 SNHLY, CDR2 FYNNEI. CDR3 residues: CASRLQGGTEAFF. CDR3 sequence (DNA): TGTGCCAGCAGACTACAGGGGGGAACTGAAGCTTTCTTT.

The table lists this clone with a few counts. This sequence joins TRBV7-9 and TRBJ1-2; D not resolved. CDR1 is SEHNR and CDR2 is FQNEAQ in the germline V gene (reference sequence). V was shortened by 5 bases and J by 4 bases, with 14 bases between the two germline ends. The CDR3 has 14 amino acids. CDR3 DNA: TGTGCCAGCAGCGAAATGGGAGGAGCCTATGGCTACACCTTC. Translation gives CASSEMGGAYGYTF.

The CDR3 region is CATRDRGGQETQYF. Written as DNA, the CDR3 is TGTGCCACCAGAGACAGGGGTGGGCAAGAGACCCAGTACTTC. J is TRBJ2-5 and V is TRBV19, with 8 bases lining up with TRBD1. The CDR3 consists of 14 residues. Per germline, CDR1 LNHDA and CDR2 SQIVND (reference sequence). V was clipped by 10 bases and J by 2 bases; unmatched bases: 9.

The count of this clone is one. V gene TRBV27 combines with J gene TRBJ1-1; perhaps TRBD1 as D (6 bases). Between the trimmed V and J ends, which lost 6 bases and 9 bases, there was a span of 20 bases. CDR1 MNHEY and CDR2 SMNVEV come from the germline V gene (reference sequence). This CDR3 spans 14 amino acids. DNA for the CDR3: TGTGCCAGCAGCTACACTACAGGGAGATCCCAAGCTTTCTTT. Its protein product is CASSYTTGRSQAFF.

This clone was picked up a small number of times. The chain combines TRBV7-9 with TRBJ2-1, with 12 bases that match TRBD2. Per the germline V gene, CDR1 is SEHNR and CDR2 is FQNEAQ (reference sequence). Trimming took 6 bases from V and 1 from J; bases not matched to a gene: 13. CDR3 length: 19 amino acids. CDR3 protein: CASRSGLAGGVSSYNEQFF. CDR3 sequence (DNA): TGTGCCAGCAGGTCGGGGCTAGCGGGAGGGGTCTCATCCTACAATGAGCAGTTCTTC.

The table lists this clone with a few counts. This chain links TRBV19 with TRBJ1-1, with D possibly being TRBD1 (5 bases). The CDR3 runs 14 residues. Germline CDR1 reads LNHDA; CDR2 reads SQIVND (reference sequence). The V gene lost 10 bases and the J gene lost 2 bases, with 17 bases spanning the gap. CDR3 protein: CATSRGGANTEAFF. The CDR3 DNA sequence: TGTGCCACCTCTCGGGGAGGGGCAAACACTGAAGCTTTCTTT.

Only a few counts were recorded for this clone. The rearrangement uses TRBV28 and TRBJ1-2; D possibly corresponds to TRBD1 (5 bases). Germline lookup yields CDR1 MDHEN and CDR2 SYDVKM. The CDR3 is 14 residues long. Trimming removed 3 bases from V and 2 bases from J, with 10 bases in between. CDR3 sequence reads: CASSFTTVNYGYTF. The DNA of the CDR3 is TGTGCCAGCAGTTTTACGACAGTCAACTATGGCTACACCTTC.

The V gene is TRBV30, the J gene TRBJ2-5; D might be TRBD1 (6 bases). In germline, CDR1 is GTSNPN, CDR2 SVGIG (reference sequence). The CDR3 runs 14 residues. The V gene lost 0 bases and the J gene lost 4 bases, with 12 bases spanning the gap. CDR3 bases: TGTGCCTGGAGTGTAAGCACAGGGCGAGAGACCCAGTACTTC. The encoded protein is CAWSVSTGRETQYF.

The chain links TRBV5-1 to TRBJ2-1, with TRBD1 identical over 8 bases. This CDR3 is built from 17 residues. Germline loops: CDR1 SGHRS, CDR2 YFSETQ. With V trimmed by 4 bases and J by 5 bases, 14 bases remained unmatched. In nucleotides, the CDR3 is TGCGCCAGCAGCATATTACACCGGGACAGGAATAACAATGAGCAGTTCTTC. Its translation is CASSILHRDRNNNEQFF.

This clone was seen a handful of times. This chain joins TRBV4-3 and TRBJ2-5; 7 bases agree with TRBD1. CDR3 length: 13 residues. Per germline, CDR1 LGHNA and CDR2 YSLEER. Trimming removed 4 bases from V and 5 bases from J; junction bases left unmatched: 4. The CDR3 nucleotides read TGCGCCAGCAGCCCATCCAGGGGGGAGACCCAGTACTTC. This codes for CASSPSRGETQYF.

This clone showed up just once. The DNA of the CDR3 is TGTGCCAGCAGCCCTGAGGGCCGCGCCGGGGAGCTGTTTTTT. This encodes CASSPEGRAGELFF. V is TRBV7-2 and J is TRBJ2-2; tentatively, D is TRBD2 (5 bases). V was trimmed by 5 bases and J by 6 bases, leaving 13 bases between them. CDR1 and CDR2 (germline): SGHTA, FQGNSA. This CDR3 comprises 14 residues.

A few counts support this clone. This chain connects TRBV5-6 to TRBJ2-2, with 8 bases fitting TRBD2. Unmatched junction bases numbered 8, after V lost 6 bases and J lost 7 bases. Germline lookup yields CDR1 SGHDT and CDR2 YYEEEE. CDR3 length: 14 amino acids. In nucleotides, the CDR3 is TGTGCCAGCACTGGCCACGGGGGGGTCGGGGAGCTGTTTTTT. Encoded protein: CASTGHGGVGELFF.